These T cell receptor beta chains were read from a single sample in a study of human thymus T cells. The assay was immunoSEQ multiplex PCR, and TCRdb's table has in-frame clones only and misses some. This sample carries some 72,000 clones, just over 95% of them seen once, and the ten largest clones take roughly 0.03%. Material: thymus tissue. The receptors derive from a boy under three years old with a congenital heart defect but otherwise immunologically healthy. CDR3s include the opening cysteine and the closing phenylalanine or tryptophan. Each record gives: D gene, clone size, V gene, J gene, CDR3 DNA, CDR3 protein. The D gene is left open where the match is weak. The size field is filled for only some rows; it gives once, few, many or a size class.

d_call: NA; clone_size: once; v_call: TRBV5-1; j_call: TRBJ2-5; cdr3_nt: TGCGCCAGCAGCTTGGTAGGGGGGGGTCTAAAAGAGACCCAGTACTTC; cdr3_aa: CASSLVGGGLKETQYF
d_call: NA; clone_size: NA; v_call: TRBV10-3; j_call: TRBJ2-5; cdr3_nt: TGTGCCATCAGTGAGGAGTGCGACTGGGAGCTCCCCCAAGAGACCCAGTACTTC; cdr3_aa: CAISEECDWELPQETQYF
d_call: NA; clone_size: once; v_call: TRBV28; j_call: TRBJ2-1; cdr3_nt: TGTGCCAGCAGTTCTTCTGAGCAGTTCTTC; cdr3_aa: CASSSSEQFF
d_call: NA; clone_size: NA; v_call: TRBV11-2; j_call: TRBJ1-2; cdr3_nt: TGTGCCAGCAGCTTAGATCGACGGGCCTATGGCTACACCTTC; cdr3_aa: CASSLDRRAYGYTF
d_call: NA; clone_size: NA; v_call: TRBV9; j_call: TRBJ2-5; cdr3_nt: TGTGCCAGCAGCGTAGGGGGGAAAGAGACCCAGTACTTC; cdr3_aa: CASSVGGKETQYF
d_call: TRBD1; clone_size: once; v_call: TRBV28; j_call: TRBJ2-6; cdr3_nt: TGTGCCAGCAGTTTATCGGACAGGAAGGCTGGGGCCAACGTCCTGACTTTC; cdr3_aa: CASSLSDRKAGANVLTF
d_call: TRBD2; clone_size: NA; v_call: TRBV18; j_call: TRBJ2-1; cdr3_nt: TGTGCCAGCTCACCACCGCCGGGACTAGTTGGCAATGAGCAGTTCTTC; cdr3_aa: CASSPPPGLVGNEQFF
d_call: NA; clone_size: NA; v_call: TRBV5-1; j_call: TRBJ2-5; cdr3_nt: TGCGCCAGCACCTTTGAGAGGGGCGAAGAGACCCAGTACTTC; cdr3_aa: CASTFERGEETQYF
d_call: TRBD1; clone_size: once; v_call: TRBV19; j_call: TRBJ2-2; cdr3_nt: TGTGCCAGTAGTCCGACGACAGGGAACGGGGAGCTGTTTTTT; cdr3_aa: CASSPTTGNGELFF
d_call: NA; clone_size: NA; v_call: TRBV11-2; j_call: TRBJ2-1; cdr3_nt: TGTGCCAGCAGCCACGAAATTAAACTCCCCCGGGACCACAATGAGCAGTTCTTC; cdr3_aa: CASSHEIKLPRDHNEQFF
d_call: NA; clone_size: NA; v_call: TRBV7-9; j_call: TRBJ1-2; cdr3_nt: TGTGCCAGCAGCTTAGGTCCACTCCGCGGCTACACCTTC; cdr3_aa: CASSLGPLRGYTF
d_call: TRBD1; clone_size: NA; v_call: TRBV6-5; j_call: TRBJ1-2; cdr3_nt: TGTGCTTCCTGGACAGGGAGGAACAAGAATGGCTACACCTTC; cdr3_aa: CASWTGRNKNGYTF
d_call: NA; clone_size: NA; v_call: TRBV27; j_call: TRBJ2-7; cdr3_nt: TGTGCCAGCAGTTCGGGAACCTCCCCCTACGAGCAGTACTTC; cdr3_aa: CASSSGTSPYEQYF
d_call: NA; clone_size: NA; v_call: TRBV27; j_call: TRBJ2-3; cdr3_nt: TGTGCCAGCAGTCTACATCGCACAGATACGCAGTATTTT; cdr3_aa: CASSLHRTDTQYF
d_call: NA; clone_size: NA; v_call: TRBV6-1; j_call: TRBJ2-1; cdr3_nt: TGTGCCAGCAGTGGCCCTCGAAATGAGCAGTTCTTC; cdr3_aa: CASSGPRNEQFF
d_call: TRBD1; clone_size: NA; v_call: TRBV27; j_call: TRBJ2-5; cdr3_nt: TGTGCCAGCAGTGCCGACAGGGGGGGGCAAGAGACCCAGTACTTC; cdr3_aa: CASSADRGGQETQYF
d_call: NA; clone_size: NA; v_call: TRBV30; j_call: TRBJ1-2; cdr3_nt: TGTGCCTGGACCGGAGGGACAATGACCTTTAACTATGGCTACACCTTC; cdr3_aa: CAWTGGTMTFNYGYTF
d_call: NA; clone_size: NA; v_call: TRBV5-1; j_call: TRBJ2-2; cdr3_nt: TGCGCCAGCAGCTTGGTCTGGTTCACCGGGGAGCTGTTTTTT; cdr3_aa: CASSLVWFTGELFF
d_call: NA; clone_size: once; v_call: TRBV5-4; j_call: TRBJ2-3; cdr3_nt: TGTGCCAGCAGCTCGGGCCCGGTGTTAGCAACAGATACGCAGTATTTT; cdr3_aa: CASSSGPVLATDTQYF
d_call: TRBD1; clone_size: NA; v_call: TRBV6-1; j_call: TRBJ1-4; cdr3_nt: TGTGCCAGCTGTACAGGGGGGAATAGGAAACTGTTTTTT; cdr3_aa: CASCTGGNRKLFF
d_call: NA; clone_size: NA; v_call: TRBV14; j_call: TRBJ1-6; cdr3_nt: TGTGCCAGCAGCCAAGCTCCGGGACAAGGGGAGTCTAGCTCCTATAATTCACCCCTCCACTTT; cdr3_aa: CASSQAPGQGESSSYNSPLHF
d_call: TRBD2; clone_size: NA; v_call: TRBV7-6; j_call: TRBJ2-5; cdr3_nt: TGTGCCAGCAGCTTAGAGCTAGCGGGGGGGATAGAGACCCAGTACTTC; cdr3_aa: CASSLELAGGIETQYF
d_call: NA; clone_size: NA; v_call: TRBV6-5; j_call: TRBJ2-2; cdr3_nt: TGTGCCAGCAGTCGCCAAGGGGGGACCGGGGAGCTGTTTTTT; cdr3_aa: CASSRQGGTGELFF
d_call: NA; clone_size: NA; v_call: TRBV7-9; j_call: TRBJ1-6; cdr3_nt: TGTGCCAGCAGCTTTAGGACGGCAAATTCACCCCTCCACTTT; cdr3_aa: CASSFRTANSPLHF
d_call: TRBD1; clone_size: NA; v_call: TRBV5-5; j_call: TRBJ2-2; cdr3_nt: TGTGCCAGCAGTTTTCGACAGGGGGAAGTAGCCGGGGAGCTGTTTTTT; cdr3_aa: CASSFRQGEVAGELFF
d_call: TRBD2; clone_size: NA; v_call: TRBV14; j_call: TRBJ2-1; cdr3_nt: TGTGCCAGCAGCCAGGGACTAGCGGGAAGGCAGTTCTTC; cdr3_aa: CASSQGLAGRQFF
d_call: TRBD1; clone_size: NA; v_call: TRBV29-1; j_call: TRBJ2-3; cdr3_nt: TGCAGCGTTGGAAAGGTTGAGACAGGGGTGACAGATACGCAGTATTTT; cdr3_aa: CSVGKVETGVTDTQYF
d_call: TRBD2; clone_size: once; v_call: TRBV5-1; j_call: TRBJ2-5; cdr3_nt: TGCGCCAGCAGCTTGGGGAGCGGGGGGATAGAAGAGACCCAGTACTTC; cdr3_aa: CASSLGSGGIEETQYF
d_call: NA; clone_size: NA; v_call: TRBV11-1; j_call: TRBJ1-6; cdr3_nt: TGTGCCAGCAGCTTAGAGTACGCCAGGGGTAATTCACCCCTCCACTTT; cdr3_aa: CASSLEYARGNSPLHF
d_call: TRBD2; clone_size: NA; v_call: TRBV19; j_call: TRBJ2-1; cdr3_nt: TGTGCCAGTAGTAGGGACTTGTTGGCGGGAGCTTACAATGAGCAGTTCTTC; cdr3_aa: CASSRDLLAGAYNEQFF
d_call: NA; clone_size: NA; v_call: TRBV5-1; j_call: TRBJ2-7; cdr3_nt: TGCGCCAGCAGCTTCGGCAGTTACTACGAGCAGTACTTC; cdr3_aa: CASSFGSYYEQYF
d_call: NA; clone_size: NA; v_call: TRBV20-1; j_call: TRBJ1-1; cdr3_nt: TGCAGTGCTTACGAGAACACTGAAGCTTTCTTT; cdr3_aa: CSAYENTEAFF
d_call: NA; clone_size: NA; v_call: TRBV6-5; j_call: TRBJ2-3; cdr3_nt: TGTGCCAGCACGCAGGCAGATACGCAGTATTTT; cdr3_aa: CASTQADTQYF
d_call: TRBD2; clone_size: NA; v_call: TRBV2; j_call: TRBJ2-1; cdr3_nt: TGTGCCAGCATTCGGACTAGCGACCACAATGAGCAGTTCTTC; cdr3_aa: CASIRTSDHNEQFF